This entry lists 31 T cell receptor beta chains sequenced from one sample in a study of STAT5B mutations in CD4+ large granular lymphocyte leukemia. Profiling relied on immunoSEQ multiplex PCR, and the TCRdb table lists in-frame clones only, not all of them. The data show approximately 28,000 clones, roughly nine tenths seen once. The sequencing sample was made of CD4+ T cells from blood buffy coats. The receptors were gathered from a human donor in good health.

The chain uses TRBV6-1 and TRBJ1-1; 9 bases agree with TRBD1. Germline V gives CDR1 MNHNS, CDR2 SASEGT. The J segment lost 8 bases and the V segment lost 4 bases, leaving 5 bases of the junction unmatched. CDR3 size: 13 residues. For the CDR3, the DNA is TGTGCCAGCAGTGTAGACAGGGGGGTAGAAGCTTTCTTT. This encodes CASSVDRGVEAFF.

The chain has TRBV10-3 and TRBJ2-7; D is possibly TRBD1 (6 bases). V was clipped by 5 bases and J by 7 bases, with 15 bases between them. CDR3 length: 13 amino acids. Germline values: CDR1 ENHRY, CDR2 SYGVKD. The CDR3 DNA reads as TGTGCCATCAGTTATTCAGGGGTGGGGGAGCAGTACTTC. Encoded protein: CAISYSGVGEQYF.

This clone was counted a single time. The rearrangement links TRBV19 to TRBJ2-7; D not certain. V lost 2 bases to trimming and J lost 6 bases, with 11 bases between them. Germline CDR1 is LNHDA and CDR2 is SQIVND (reference sequence). CDR3 length: 13 residues. As DNA, the CDR3 is TGTGCCAGTAGTATACGGTCCTCTCCCGAGCAGTACTTC. Protein product: CASSIRSSPEQYF.

The chain couples TRBV2 to TRBJ2-5; 8 bases line up with TRBD1. There are 16 residues in the CDR3. The germline CDR1 and CDR2 sequences are SNHLY and FYNNEI. Trimming cost V 8 bases and J 0 bases; bases outside gene matches: 11. CDR3 in amino acids: CASGSRTGNNQETQYF. DNA for the CDR3: TGTGCCAGCGGAAGCAGGACAGGGAACAACCAAGAGACCCAGTACTTC.

The CDR3 region is CASRRTGMVYEQYF. CDR3 bases: TGTGCCAGCAGAAGGACAGGGATGGTCTACGAGCAGTACTTC. The chain combines TRBV2 with TRBJ2-7; 8 nucleotides agree with TRBD1. J gave up 3 bases and V 6 bases, and 7 bases lay outside the gene matches. This CDR3 region has 14 residues. Germline V gene data show CDR1 as SNHLY and CDR2 as FYNNEI.

This clone came up once. The rearrangement uses TRBV6-5 and TRBJ2-7, with D possibly TRBD2 on 5 matching bases. The CDR3 contains 15 residues. Trimming shortened V by 4 bases and J by 9 bases, and 22 bases separated the two germline ends. Germline lookup yields CDR1 MNHEY and CDR2 SVGAGI. CDR3 loop: CASSSREQRIGTQYF. CDR3 in DNA: TGTGCCAGCAGTTCTCGTGAGCAGCGGATCGGTACGCAGTACTTC.

V usage is TRBV4-2 and J usage is TRBJ2-5, with D tentatively TRBD2 (6 bases). The V gene's germline CDR1 is LGHNA and CDR2 YNFKEQ. The CDR3 extends over 16 amino acids. V was cut by 2 bases and J by 4 bases, with 17 bases left in between. The CDR3 region has the DNA TGTGCCAGCAGCCAAATCGTGGGGCAGGGAGGAGAGACCCAGTACTTC. Amino acids: CASSQIVGQGGETQYF.

This chain joins TRBV6-1 and TRBJ1-5; no definite D call. CDR3 length equals 15 residues. The ends were cut back, 4 bases at V and 7 bases at J, with 17 bases in the middle. In germline, CDR1 is MNHNS, CDR2 SASEGT. CDR3 DNA sequence: TGTGCCAGCAGTGGTACAAGGGCCGTGGGCCAGCCCCAGCATTTT. Residues: CASSGTRAVGQPQHF.

The chain joins TRBV5-1 to TRBJ2-7, with 7 nucleotides matching TRBD1. Trimming cost V 1 base and J 0 bases; bases outside gene matches: 4. The germline CDR1 and CDR2 sequences are SGHRS and YFSETQ. The CDR3 is 15 residues long. This chain's CDR3 is CASSLTGAYSYEQYF. The CDR3 DNA reads as TGCGCCAGCAGCTTGACAGGGGCGTACTCCTACGAGCAGTACTTC.

The chain links TRBV27 to TRBJ1-1; perhaps TRBD1 as D (6 bases). CDR1 MNHEY and CDR2 SMNVEV come from the germline V gene (reference sequence). V gave up 5 bases and J gave up 6 bases, with 16 bases separating them. CDR3 length: 14 residues. CDR3 DNA sequence: TGTGCCAGCAGTACACAGGGTCGGAGCGCTGAAGCTTTCTTT. This codes for CASSTQGRSAEAFF.

The chain combines TRBV6-5 with TRBJ2-1, with D unresolved. This CDR3 is 15 amino acids long. V shed 5 bases and J shed 9 bases, with 20 bases lying between them. Germline lookup yields CDR1 MNHEY and CDR2 SVGAGI. The CDR3 bases are TGTGCCAGCAGTCGGACCAATGGGATCGTTGGTGAGCAGTTCTTC. The encoded protein is CASSRTNGIVGEQFF.

This sequence joins TRBV10-1 and TRBJ2-7; D uncertain. There are 13 residues in the CDR3. The germline V and J ends were trimmed by 3 bases and 5 bases, with 11 bases remaining between them. Germline CDR1 reads WNHNN; CDR2 reads SYGVQD (reference sequence). DNA for the CDR3: TGCGCCAGCAGTGATATGGGAAGTAACGAGCAGTACTTC. Its translation is CASSDMGSNEQYF.

This clone was detected only once. The CDR3 loop is CASSLGGGSILSQFF. In nucleotides, the CDR3 is TGTGCCAGCAGCTTAGGAGGGGGTTCGATTTTGTCGCAGTTCTTC. The chain combines TRBV13 with TRBJ2-1, with D possibly TRBD1 on 6 matching bases. Germline V lookup: CDR1 PRHDT, CDR2 FYEKMQ (reference sequence). This CDR3 has 15 amino acids. With 0 bases removed from V and 12 bases from J, the gap between germline ends came to 18 bases.

The gene calls are TRBV7-9 and TRBJ2-5; the D call may be TRBD1 or TRBD2 (5 bases each). V lost 1 base and J 5 bases, leaving 14 bases between the germline ends. Per the germline V gene, CDR1 is SEHNR and CDR2 is FQNEAQ (reference sequence). The CDR3 runs 15 residues. This CDR3 is CASSLVGSGTETQYF. The CDR3 coding sequence is TGTGCCAGCAGCTTAGTTGGTTCGGGGACGGAGACCCAGTACTTC.

This chain links TRBV29-1 with TRBJ2-1; maybe TRBD2 (6 bases). CDR1 is SQVTM, CDR2 ANQGSEA, per germline. V was trimmed by 2 bases and J by 2 bases, leaving 22 bases between them. The CDR3 sequence is 18 residues long. The DNA of the CDR3 is TGCAGCGTTGAAAAGGCAGGGAGGTTTTTTAGTCCCTACAATGAGCAGTTCTTC. Protein product: CSVEKAGRFFSPYNEQFF.

The chain uses TRBV5-1 and TRBJ2-3; 10 positions match TRBD2. J lost 0 bases, V lost 1 base, and 5 bases had no gene match. Germline loops: CDR1 SGHRS, CDR2 YFSETQ. This CDR3 is built from 17 residues. The CDR3 DNA reads as TGCGCCAGCAGCTTGTCTAGCGGGGGCCCTAGCACAGATACGCAGTATTTT. It encodes CASSLSSGGPSTDTQYF.

V is TRBV7-9 and J is TRBJ1-1; a possible D gene is TRBD1 (5 bases). Trimming stripped 6 bases from V and 3 bases from J, with 17 bases between. The CDR3 is 15 amino acids. CDR1 and CDR2 from the germline V gene are SEHNR and FQNEAQ (reference sequence). In DNA form, the CDR3 reads TGTGCCAGCAGTCTCTTGCGGGGCTGGGACACTGAAGCTTTCTTT. Amino acid sequence: CASSLLRGWDTEAFF.

The V call is TRBV19, the J call TRBJ1-1; 8 bases fit TRBD1. With 3 bases clipped from V and 7 bases from J, the junction kept 7 bases outside the gene matches. The CDR3 spans 14 residues. CDR1 and CDR2 (germline): LNHDA, SQIVND (reference sequence). The CDR3 reads CASSIYSGQGEAFF. The CDR3 bases are TGTGCCAGTAGTATCTACTCCGGACAGGGTGAAGCTTTCTTT.

This clone was counted a single time. The CDR3 bases are TGTGCCAGCAGTGGACACTTAGAAGCTTTCTTT. Translated: CASSGHLEAFF. The rearrangement links TRBV6-5 to TRBJ1-1; perhaps TRBD1 as D (5 bases). V dropped 5 bases and J dropped 8 bases, with 9 bases sitting between them. Germline values: CDR1 MNHEY, CDR2 SVGAGI. This CDR3 contains 11 residues.

This chain links TRBV13 with TRBJ2-5, with TRBD2 identical over 7 bases. J gave up 4 bases and V 5 bases, and 13 bases lay outside the gene matches. The CDR3 extends over 16 amino acids. CDR1 and CDR2 (germline): PRHDT, FYEKMQ (reference sequence). The CDR3 DNA follows: TGTGCCAGCAGCCCTCGAAGTCGGGGCGGGAGAGAGACCCAGTACTTC. Its translation: CASSPRSRGGRETQYF.

The chain links TRBV28 to TRBJ2-7, with D perhaps TRBD1 or TRBD2 (8 bases each). The CDR3 runs 15 residues. The germline CDR1 and CDR2 sequences are MDHEN and SYDVKM. V lost 4 bases, J lost 7 bases, and 20 bases lay in between. CDR3 residues: CASSSPGQGLGEQYF. The CDR3 DNA reads TGTGCCAGCAGTTCCCCTGGACAGGGACTAGGGGAGCAGTACTTC.

This clone was seen once. Written as DNA, the CDR3 is TGCGCCAGCAGCCAAGCGGCCGGGACAGGTATCAATGAGCAGTTCTTC. This sequence encodes CASSQAAGTGINEQFF. V is TRBV4-1 and J is TRBJ2-1; 8 bases map to TRBD1. The ends lost 1 base at V and 6 bases at J; junction bases unmatched: 8. CDR3 length equals 16 residues. Germline CDR1 is MGHRA and CDR2 is YSYEKL.

The J gene is TRBJ1-6, the V gene TRBV7-9; tentative D call: TRBD1 (5 bases). Trimming cost V 1 base and J 8 bases, with 9 bases left between them. Germline-derived CDR1 and CDR2 are SEHNR and FQNEAQ (reference sequence). This CDR3 region has 14 residues. The CDR3 DNA reads TGTGCCAGCAGCTTAGGACAGAAATATTCACCCCTCCACTTT. Its translation: CASSLGQKYSPLHF.

The rearrangement links TRBV5-1 to TRBJ2-1; D is possibly TRBD1 (5 bases). CDR3 size: 18 residues. Trimming pared 0 bases from V and 2 bases from J, leaving 18 bases between. Germline CDR1 reads SGHRS; CDR2 reads YFSETQ. For the CDR3, the DNA is TGCGCCAGCAGCTTGGTTGTGGTCCAGGGCCCTACCTACAATGAGCAGTTCTTC. Translated, it gives CASSLVVVQGPTYNEQFF.

This chain connects TRBV7-3 to TRBJ2-1; D unclear. Germline lookup yields CDR1 SGHTA and CDR2 FQGTGA. The length of the CDR3 is 13 residues. V gave up 3 bases and J gave up 6 bases, with 9 bases separating them. CDR3 sequence reads: CASSFTRTNEQFF. DNA of the CDR3: TGTGCCAGCAGCTTTACCCGGACCAATGAGCAGTTCTTC.

The table lists this clone with a count of one. The J gene is TRBJ1-2, the V gene TRBV5-4, with a possible D match to TRBD1 (6 bases). Per germline, CDR1 SGHNT and CDR2 YYREEE (reference sequence). Trimming took 4 bases from V and 5 from J, leaving 18 bases between them. This CDR3 is 15 amino acids long. DNA of the CDR3: TGTGCCAGCAGCCCATTGACAGGAAGCGCGTATGGCTACACCTTC. Encoded protein: CASSPLTGSAYGYTF.

This chain joins TRBV5-1 and TRBJ2-1, with TRBD2 identical over 11 bases. The ends lost 5 bases at V and 0 bases at J; junction bases unmatched: 4. CDR3 length: 16 residues. Germline CDR1 reads SGHRS; CDR2 reads YFSETQ. In nucleotides, the CDR3 is TGCGCCAGCAGAACCGGGACTAGCGGCTCCTACAATGAGCAGTTCTTC. Translation gives CASRTGTSGSYNEQFF.

The chain has TRBV29-1 and TRBJ1-2, with D possibly matching TRBD1 (6 bases). CDR1 and CDR2 (germline): SQVTM, ANQGSEA. The CDR3 is made up of 11 amino acids. The V end was cut by 6 bases, the J end by 7 bases, with 12 bases between. The chain's CDR3 is CSVEGGGGYTF. The CDR3 DNA sequence: TGCAGCGTGGAGGGGGGTGGTGGCTACACCTTC.

The table lists this clone with a count of one. The chain has TRBV19 and TRBJ2-7; 14 bases map to TRBD2. The CDR3 totals 17 residues. Germline V CDR1 and CDR2: LNHDA, SQIVND (reference sequence). J gave up 6 bases and V 0 bases, and 7 bases lay outside the gene matches. CDR3 sequence (DNA): TGTGCCAGTAGTATAGACGGGACTAGCGGGAGTAGGAGCGAGCAGTACTTC. Its protein is CASSIDGTSGSRSEQYF.

The chain recombines TRBV5-1 with TRBJ1-2; possibly TRBD1 for D (5 bases). The CDR3 has 15 residues. Trimming cost V 0 bases and J 0 bases, with 9 bases left between them. CDR1 and CDR2 from the germline V gene are SGHRS and YFSETQ. CDR3 protein: CASSLGGVANYGYTF. CDR3 coding DNA: TGCGCCAGCAGCTTGGGGGGGGTCGCTAACTATGGCTACACCTTC.

The CDR3 DNA is TGTGCCAGTAGTATGGGGGTATGGGGGCAAGAGACCCAGTACTTC. Translating gives CASSMGVWGQETQYF. The chain has TRBV19 and TRBJ2-5; D assignment may be TRBD1 or TRBD2 (5 bases each). The length of the CDR3 is 15 residues. CDR1 is LNHDA and CDR2 is SQIVND in the germline V gene (reference sequence). The V end was cut by 3 bases, the J end by 2 bases, with 13 bases between.